What follows is one T cell receptor beta chain and its context. What it recognizes is unknown. The V and J ends lost 8 bases and 8 bases, in that order; junction bases with no gene match: 21. The CDR3 is made up of 17 amino acids. CDR1 is MNHEY, CDR2 SMNVEV, per germline (reference sequence). Individuals who donated were healthy Caucasians from Russia aged about 6 to 95. This sample stems from a study of blood T cells in healthy people across ages. Findings and caveats of the study: With unsorted PBMCs, a conclusive comparison of naive versus antigen-experienced cells was not possible.

The authors ran a second PCR of about 6 to 11 cycles using a sample-barcoded 5' primer and a J-beta primer mix. Every cDNA was tagged by a template-switch adaptor with 12 random nucleotides. TCRdb independently ran MiXCR on the 5' RACE reads; one entry per CDR3 protein. The sample has hundreds of thousands of distinct CDR3 sequences, under 65% seen once. The sample consisted of blood. The chain employs TRBV27 and TRBJ1-2; 9 positions match TRBD1. The sequence derives from a woman of 80 years or more in good health. CDR3 sequence (DNA): TGTGCCAGCTTTCCGGGACAGGGTACCCTACAGCGGGGCGGCTACACCTTC. This gives the protein CASFPGQGTLQRGGYTF.